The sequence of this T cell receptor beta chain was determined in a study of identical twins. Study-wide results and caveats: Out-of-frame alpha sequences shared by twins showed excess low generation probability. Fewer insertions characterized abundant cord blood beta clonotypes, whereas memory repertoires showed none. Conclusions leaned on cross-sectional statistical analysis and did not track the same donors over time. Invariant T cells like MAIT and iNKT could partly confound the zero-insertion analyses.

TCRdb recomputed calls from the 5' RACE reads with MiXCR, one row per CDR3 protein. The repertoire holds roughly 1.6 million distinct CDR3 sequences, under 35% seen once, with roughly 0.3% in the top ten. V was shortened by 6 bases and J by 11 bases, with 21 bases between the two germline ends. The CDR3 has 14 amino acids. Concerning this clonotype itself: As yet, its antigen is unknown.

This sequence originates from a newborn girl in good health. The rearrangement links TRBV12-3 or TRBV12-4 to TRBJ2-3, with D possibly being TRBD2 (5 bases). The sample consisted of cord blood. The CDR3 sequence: CASSFTWRLDVQYF. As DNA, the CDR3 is TGTGCCAGCAGCTTTACCTGGAGGTTGGATGTGCAGTATTTT.